This TCR beta chain was recovered during a study of T cell responses to AZD1222 COVID-19 vaccine. General study results and limits: Clonal diversity may have been underestimated in mostly white British donors. Spike-specific TCRs gained breadth and depth after people received two AZD1222 doses. Every sample of the repertoires postdated the peak T cell response. Baseline seropositives among AZD1222 recipients totaled only five or six.

Of note for this clone: The antigen is unknown.

Sequencing used immunoSEQ multiplex PCR; TCRdb keeps in-frame clones, though not all of them. The sample records roughly 150,000 clones, around nine tenths being singletons. Germline V CDR1 and CDR2: SGHTA, FQGNSA. This CDR3 comprises 17 residues. The germline V and J ends were trimmed by 2 bases and 6 bases, with 21 bases remaining between them. The origin of this receptor is an adult in good health. The chain links TRBV7-2 to TRBJ2-3, with a weak D call TRBD1 (6 bases). Here the sequenced sample was peripheral blood, taken on day 0 of AZD1222 vaccination. CDR3 bases: TGTGCCAGCAGCTTATATGGGGGCCAAGAAGGATGGGATACGCAGTATTTT. This gives the protein CASSLYGGQEGWDTQYF. Complete variable domain (other parts from reference TRBV7-2 and TRBJ2-3): GAGVSQSPSNKVTEKGKDVELRCDPISGHTALYWYRQSLGQGLEFLIYFQGNSAPDKSGLPSDRFSAERTGGSVSTLTIQRTQQEDSAVYLCASSLYGGQEGWDTQYFGPGTRLTVL.